What follows are 9 T cell receptor beta chains derived from one specimen sequenced in a study of cytomegalovirus exposure and HLA in healthy donors. PCR involved 60 Vbeta and 13 Jbeta primers. Sequencing used immunoSEQ multiplex PCR; TCRdb keeps in-frame clones, though not all of them. The sample carries approximately 170,000 clones, approximately 71% recorded once. The sequencing sample was made of PBMCs. These receptors all come from a girl aged 5 to 17 in good health and CMV-seronegative.

The rearrangement links TRBV19 to TRBJ2-1; TRBD1 might be the D (5 bases). The CDR3 contains 14 residues. V lost 1 base and J lost 7, with 11 bases in between. Germline V lookup: CDR1 LNHDA, CDR2 SQIVND (reference sequence). This chain's CDR3 is CASSIGATENEQFF. The DNA of the CDR3 is TGTGCCAGTAGTATAGGTGCGACAGAAAATGAGCAGTTCTTC.

The J gene is TRBJ1-1, the V gene TRBV27; tentative D call: TRBD1 (6 bases). Trimming took 5 bases from V and 1 from J, leaving 14 bases between them. This CDR3 is built from 15 residues. The V gene's germline CDR1 is MNHEY and CDR2 SMNVEV (reference sequence). The CDR3 DNA reads TGTGCCAGCAGTCCTTTGGGACAAAAGAACACTGAAGCTTTCTTT. Amino acids: CASSPLGQKNTEAFF.

V usage is TRBV29-1 and J usage is TRBJ2-1; 8 nucleotides align to TRBD1. V was clipped by 3 bases and J by 1 base; unmatched bases: 14. Germline assignment: CDR1 SQVTM and CDR2 ANQGSEA. This CDR3 is 18 amino acids long. The CDR3 bases are TGCAGCGTTGAGGGTGCCCGGGACAGGCTTCCGTCCTACAATGAGCAGTTCTTC. Its protein is CSVEGARDRLPSYNEQFF.

This clone was seen just once. The chain uses TRBV6-1 and TRBJ1-5, with a weak D call TRBD1 (5 bases). The V end was cut by 5 bases, the J end by 2 bases, with 10 bases between. The CDR3 sequence is 14 residues long. Per germline, CDR1 MNHNS and CDR2 SASEGT. The CDR3 loop reads CASSSGSGNQPQHF. Written as DNA, the CDR3 is TGTGCCAGCAGTTCAGGGTCTGGCAATCAGCCCCAGCATTTT.

This clone was seen a handful of times. This chain links TRBV28 with TRBJ1-2; possible D gene TRBD1, 5 bases. V was cut by 0 bases and J by 7 bases, with 9 bases left in between. The CDR3 covers 13 residues. From germline, CDR1 is MDHEN and CDR2 SYDVKM. This chain's CDR3 is CASSLWGGTGYTF. The CDR3 nucleotides are TGTGCCAGCAGTTTATGGGGGGGGACTGGCTACACCTTC.

The chain has TRBV18 and TRBJ2-1; perhaps TRBD2 as D (7 bases). Germline assignment: CDR1 KGHSH and CDR2 LQKENI. This CDR3 contains 16 residues. Trimming shortened V by 0 bases and J by 8 bases, and 17 bases separated the two germline ends. CDR3 amino acids: CASSPPLGGGRDEQFF. The CDR3 DNA sequence: TGTGCCAGCTCACCACCGTTGGGGGGGGGCCGCGATGAGCAGTTCTTC.

The chain joins TRBV7-9 to TRBJ1-1; D is undetermined. Germline V CDR1 and CDR2: SEHNR, FQNEAQ (reference sequence). This CDR3 has 17 amino acids. With 1 base removed from V and 1 base from J, the gap between germline ends came to 16 bases. CDR3 in amino acids: CASSLVGGDRANTEAFF. The CDR3 DNA sequence: TGTGCCAGCAGCTTAGTAGGCGGAGACCGCGCGAACACTGAAGCTTTCTTT.

V gene TRBV4-1 combines with J gene TRBJ2-7; perhaps TRBD1 as D (5 bases). V lost 3 bases, J lost 2 bases, and 8 bases lay in between. Germline V CDR1 and CDR2: MGHRA, YSYEKL. CDR3 length equals 13 residues. In nucleotides, the CDR3 is TGCGCCAGCAGCCATCAGGGAACCTACGAGCAGTACTTC. The encoded protein is CASSHQGTYEQYF.

V usage is TRBV28 and J usage is TRBJ1-2, with a possible D match to TRBD1 (6 bases). Trimming removed 6 bases from V and 0 bases from J, with 11 bases in between. The CDR3 is 14 residues long. Germline V CDR1 and CDR2: MDHEN, SYDVKM. The CDR3 sequence: CASRITGTNYGYTF. CDR3 sequence (DNA): TGTGCCAGCAGGATCACAGGGACTAACTATGGCTACACCTTC.